This record concerns one TCR beta chain sequence. Its target is not known. The source of the sample is a study of metastatic and nonmetastatic thyroid tumors. Background on the study: Repertoires of blood and of tissue (tumor or nodule) from malignant and benign thyroid patients were compared. General study results and limits: Reportedly, malignant thyroid tumors had significantly higher TCR beta diversity than benign nodules, in blood and tumor.

From the PCR reads, TCRdb re-called clones with MiXCR. The data show about 32,000 clones, roughly a fifth seen once. This CDR3 is 14 amino acids long. Between the trimmed V and J ends, which lost 5 bases and 4 bases, there was a span of 14 bases. Per the germline V gene, CDR1 is LNHDA and CDR2 is SQIVND (reference sequence). None of the patients had undergone any treatment ahead of thyroid surgery. The chain employs TRBV19 and TRBJ1-2; D is unclear. The sample was blood. The sequence derives from a female donor with papillary thyroid cancer or a benign thyroid nodule (not recorded which). Some clones in this sample may be carry-over from other donors' samples. CDR3 in DNA: TGTGCCAGTAGTCGGACTTGGTCACCCTATGGCTACACCTTC. This translates into CASSRTWSPYGYTF.